The 32 T cell receptor beta chains listed next were all sequenced from one sample in a study of blood T cell repertoires in COVID-19. The table came from immunoSEQ multiplex PCR; TCRdb's copy has only in-frame clones and leaves some out. The sample lists about 99,000 clones; around 84% were seen once. Specimen: peripheral blood. All receptors come from a man between 65 and 85 years old with active or convalescent COVID-19.

The V call is TRBV3-1 (or the pseudogene TRBV3-2), the J call TRBJ2-3; D is possibly TRBD2 (5 bases). Germline V gives CDR1 LGHDT, CDR2 YNNKEL (reference sequence). This CDR3 region has 13 residues. The V end was cut by 7 bases, the J end by 1 base, with 9 bases between. The CDR3 reads CASNARGTDTQYF. The CDR3 region has the DNA TGTGCCAGCAATGCGAGGGGCACAGATACGCAGTATTTT.

The chain employs TRBV18 and TRBJ2-7, with 10 bases matching TRBD1. The V segment lost 2 bases and the J segment 4 bases; nucleotides outside the gene matches: 5. The CDR3 extends over 15 amino acids. Germline V gene sequence: CDR1 KGHSH, CDR2 LQKENI. The CDR3 sequence: CASSPTGQGTYEQYF. In nucleotides, the CDR3 is TGTGCCAGCTCACCAACGGGACAGGGGACTTACGAGCAGTACTTC.

The chain joins TRBV5-1 to TRBJ1-5, with D tentatively TRBD1 (5 bases). This CDR3 has 13 residues. From germline, CDR1 is SGHRS and CDR2 YFSETQ. V shed 2 bases and J shed 10 bases, with 13 bases lying between them. The CDR3 is CASSFERGFPQHF. The CDR3 nucleotides are TGCGCCAGCAGCTTTGAAAGGGGTTTCCCCCAGCATTTT.

This chain connects TRBV30 to TRBJ1-1; D not resolved. The CDR3 consists of 13 residues. The V end lost 0 bases, the J end lost 7 bases, and 12 bases lay between the germline ends. CDR1 and CDR2 from the germline V gene are GTSNPN and SVGIG (reference sequence). CDR3 protein: CAWSVGRTSEAFF. CDR3 nucleotides: TGTGCCTGGAGTGTTGGGAGGACCAGTGAAGCTTTCTTT.

The chain has TRBV18 and TRBJ2-1; the match to TRBD2 covers 7 bases. This CDR3 is built from 14 residues. CDR1 and CDR2 (germline): KGHSH, LQKENI. With 3 bases clipped from V and 5 bases from J, the junction kept 4 bases outside the gene matches. CDR3 amino acids: CASSPGLKDNEQFF. The CDR3 nucleotides read TGTGCCAGCTCACCGGGACTAAAAGACAATGAGCAGTTCTTC. Using reference TRBV18 and TRBJ2-1 for the parts outside the CDR3, the full variable domain is NAGVMQNPRHLVRRRGQEARLRCSPMKGHSHVYWYRQLPEEGLKFMVYLQKENIIDESGMPKERFSAEFPKEGPSILRIQQVVRGDSAAYFCASSPGLKDNEQFFGPGTRLTVL.

The chain employs TRBV4-3 and TRBJ2-3; 9 positions agree with TRBD2. J gave up 3 bases and V 0 bases, and 4 bases lay outside the gene matches. In germline, CDR1 is LGHNA, CDR2 YSLEER. The CDR3 is 16 residues long. The CDR3 protein is CASSQEGGGETDTQYF. The CDR3 nucleotides are TGCGCCAGCAGCCAAGAAGGCGGGGGGGAAACAGATACGCAGTATTTT.

V is TRBV5-8 and J is TRBJ2-2, with 14 bases lining up with TRBD2. The CDR3 loop spans 18 amino acids. V lost 4 bases and J lost 4; bases outside the gene matches: 9. Germline assignment: CDR1 SGHTS and CDR2 YDEGEE. The CDR3 region is CASSAMPGLAGGTGELFF. In DNA form, the CDR3 reads TGTGCCAGCAGCGCCATGCCCGGACTAGCGGGGGGCACCGGGGAGCTGTTTTTT.

This clone was counted a few times. This chain links TRBV5-1 with TRBJ2-2, with D possibly being TRBD1 (6 bases). Germline CDR1 reads SGHRS; CDR2 reads YFSETQ. Trimming shortened V by 4 bases and J by 2 bases, and 18 bases separated the two germline ends. There are 17 residues in the CDR3. The CDR3 loop is CASSPQGAGGNTGELFF. In DNA form, the CDR3 reads TGCGCCAGCAGCCCCCAAGGGGCTGGGGGCAACACCGGGGAGCTGTTTTTT.

The rearrangement uses TRBV19 and TRBJ2-5, with TRBD2 matching 9 bases. The CDR3 has 15 amino acids. The germline V gene has CDR1 LNHDA and CDR2 SQIVND (reference sequence). V lost 3 bases, J lost 5 bases, and 7 bases stayed unmatched. The CDR3: CASSISSGGPETQYF. The DNA of the CDR3 is TGTGCCAGTAGTATCTCCAGCGGGGGGCCGGAGACCCAGTACTTC.

A single count supports this clone. V gene TRBV2 combines with J gene TRBJ2-2; 9 nucleotides line up with TRBD2. The CDR3 has 16 amino acids. V lost 11 bases to trimming and J lost 0 bases; unmatched junction nucleotides: 10. The germline V gene encodes CDR1 SNHLY and CDR2 FYNNEI. The DNA for the CDR3 is TGTGCCGCACAGCGGGGGGCCTTCGCGAACACCGGGGAGCTGTTTTTT. Protein: CAAQRGAFANTGELFF.

The gene calls are TRBV6-2 or TRBV6-3 and TRBJ1-2, with TRBD1 matching over 7 bases. Germline V gene data show CDR1 as MNHEY and CDR2 as SVGEGT. The V segment lost 2 bases and the J segment 2 bases; nucleotides outside the gene matches: 2. This CDR3 is 14 amino acids long. In DNA, the CDR3 is TGTGCCAGCAGTTACACGACAGGGAACTATGGCTACACCTTC. Translating gives CASSYTTGNYGYTF.

The chain carries TRBV19 and TRBJ1-2; D is uncertain. Germline V gives CDR1 LNHDA, CDR2 SQIVND (reference sequence). The CDR3 runs 15 residues. V was cut by 3 bases and J by 2 bases, with 13 bases left in between. CDR3 sequence reads: CASSISGNQNYGYTF. The CDR3 nucleotides are TGTGCCAGTAGTATTAGCGGAAATCAAAACTATGGCTACACCTTC.

The rearrangement joins TRBV7-2 to TRBJ2-1, with 13 bases fitting TRBD2. J gave up 5 bases and V 8 bases, and 12 bases lay outside the gene matches. This CDR3 contains 17 residues. Germline assignment: CDR1 SGHTA and CDR2 FQGNSA. The CDR3 region is CASGSGLLAGGDNEQFF. As DNA, the CDR3 is TGTGCCAGCGGCAGCGGCCTACTAGCGGGGGGGGACAATGAGCAGTTCTTC.

This rearrangement joins TRBV21-1 to TRBJ2-7; TRBD1, the D gene given by the table, was not confirmed from the DNA. TRBV21-1 is termed a pseudogene. The CDR3 contains 14 residues. This CDR3 is CASSKAHKLDSAFW. DNA of the CDR3: TGTGCCAGCAGCAAAGCGCACAAGTTGGACAGTGCGTTTTGG.

The chain has TRBV14 and TRBJ2-3; TRBD2 agrees at 11 bases. CDR3 length equals 19 residues. Germline values: CDR1 SGHDN, CDR2 FVKESK. Losses at the gene ends were 0 bases for V and 4 bases for J; bases not matched to a gene: 12. CDR3 region: CASSQDVRIAGGRSDTQYF. CDR3 nucleotide sequence: TGTGCCAGCAGCCAAGATGTTCGAATAGCGGGGGGGCGGTCAGATACGCAGTATTTT.

This sequence joins TRBV29-1 and TRBJ2-1; TRBD2 matches 7 bases. This CDR3 is built from 14 residues. Germline CDR1 is SQVTM and CDR2 is ANQGSEA. The V and J ends lost 7 bases and 0 bases, in that order; junction bases with no gene match: 6. The DNA of the CDR3 is TGCAGCGGGACGCGGGGGTACTCCTACAATGAGCAGTTCTTC. Translated: CSGTRGYSYNEQFF.

J is TRBJ2-3 and V is TRBV6-1, with D maybe TRBD1 (6 bases). Deletions cut 2 bases from V and 5 bases from J, with 11 bases between. Per germline, CDR1 MNHNS and CDR2 SASEGT. The CDR3 is made up of 14 amino acids. The chain's CDR3 is CASSESRGQDTQYF. The DNA of the CDR3 is TGTGCCAGCAGTGAATCCAGGGGCCAAGATACGCAGTATTTT.

The chain has TRBV3-1 (or the pseudogene TRBV3-2) and TRBJ2-7; possible D gene TRBD1, 6 bases. The CDR3 runs to 11 residues. The germline V gene has CDR1 LGHDT and CDR2 YNNKEL (reference sequence). V lost 4 bases to trimming and J lost 7 bases, with 8 bases between them. The CDR3: CASSLGQEQYF. In DNA, the CDR3 is TGTGCCAGCAGCCTCGGACAGGAGCAGTACTTC.

The rearrangement uses TRBV28 and TRBJ1-5, with TRBD1 identical over 8 bases. V shed 5 bases and J 3 bases; nucleotides not matched to a gene: 3. Germline lookup yields CDR1 MDHEN and CDR2 SYDVKM. The CDR3 length is 14 residues. The CDR3 reads CASSRQGINQPQHF. As DNA, the CDR3 is TGTGCCAGCAGTCGACAGGGGATCAATCAGCCCCAGCATTTT.

This chain connects TRBV27 to TRBJ2-1; the match to TRBD1 covers 8 bases. The ends lost 2 bases at V and 4 bases at J; junction bases unmatched: 4. The CDR3 sequence is 15 residues long. Germline V lookup: CDR1 MNHEY, CDR2 SMNVEV (reference sequence). CDR3 DNA sequence: TGTGCCAGCAGTTTAGATGGGACAGGTTACAATGAGCAGTTCTTC. Encoded protein: CASSLDGTGYNEQFF.

This chain connects TRBV5-4 to TRBJ2-1; 12 bases are shared with TRBD2. This CDR3 contains 16 residues. CDR1 is SGHNT and CDR2 is YYREEE in the germline V gene (reference sequence). Unmatched junction bases numbered 5, after V lost 2 bases and J lost 5 bases. CDR3 amino acids: CASSFSSGGANNEQFF. The CDR3 coding sequence is TGTGCCAGCAGCTTCTCTAGCGGGGGGGCCAACAATGAGCAGTTCTTC.

The V call is TRBV5-6, the J call TRBJ2-7; D is ambiguous. Germline V gene data show CDR1 as SGHDT and CDR2 as YYEEEE. CDR3 length: 11 amino acids. V dropped 4 bases and J dropped 3 bases, with 5 bases sitting between them. The CDR3 DNA reads as TGTGCCAGCAGCACCAGCTACGAGCAGTACTTC. Residues: CASSTSYEQYF.

The chain joins TRBV12-3 or TRBV12-4 to TRBJ1-6, with a weak D call TRBD1 (6 bases). This CDR3 is 13 amino acids long. Deletions cut 4 bases from V and 6 bases from J, with 7 bases between. This CDR3 reads CASSWTANSPLHF. The DNA of the CDR3 is TGTGCCAGCAGTTGGACAGCTAATTCACCCCTCCACTTT.

This clone was observed a handful of times. The genes are TRBV7-2 and TRBJ1-6; 7 nucleotides agree with TRBD1. CDR3 length equals 15 residues. V dropped 5 bases and J dropped 4; count of bases not matched to a gene: 5. Germline lookup yields CDR1 SGHTA and CDR2 FQGNSA. The CDR3 reads CASSLDRAYNSPLHF. CDR3 bases: TGTGCCAGCAGCCTCGACAGGGCTTATAATTCACCCCTCCACTTT.

The V and J genes are TRBV5-6 and TRBJ1-2; 7 bases fit TRBD1. The CDR3 consists of 13 residues. With V trimmed by 2 bases and J by 5 bases, 3 bases remained unmatched. Germline V gives CDR1 SGHDT, CDR2 YYEEEE. Written as DNA, the CDR3 is TGTGCCAGCAGCTTTAGGGACAGATATGGCTACACCTTC. It is translated as CASSFRDRYGYTF.

J is TRBJ2-3 and V is TRBV5-1, with D possibly being TRBD1 (6 bases). This CDR3 is 15 amino acids long. Germline CDR1 SGHRS, CDR2 YFSETQ. Trimming removed 4 bases at V and 6 bases at J, with 18 bases between. The DNA for the CDR3 is TGCGCCAGCAGCCCGTGGACAGCCCCGGGGGATACGCAGTATTTT. It yields the protein CASSPWTAPGDTQYF.

The CDR3 is CASSSGTGGNEKLFF. CDR3 nucleotides: TGTGCCAGCAGTTCCGGGACAGGGGGTAATGAAAAACTGTTTTTT. The chain links TRBV6-5 to TRBJ1-4, with 11 bases identical to TRBD1. The length of the CDR3 is 15 residues. V lost 4 bases to trimming and J lost 4 bases; unmatched junction nucleotides: 2. In germline, CDR1 is MNHEY, CDR2 SVGAGI.

Comments on this clone: Other DNA sequences from this sample encode an identical CDR3 as well. V and J are TRBV5-8 and TRBJ2-2, with D perhaps matching TRBD2 (6 bases). Germline CDR1 and CDR2: SGHTS and YDEGEE. V was trimmed by 0 bases and J by 3 bases, leaving 9 bases between them. The CDR3 is 15 amino acids. The chain's CDR3 is CASSLAGGYTGELFF. DNA for the CDR3: TGTGCCAGCAGCTTGGCCGGGGGTTACACCGGGGAGCTGTTTTTT.

V gene TRBV5-6 combines with J gene TRBJ1-2, with 7 bases fitting TRBD1. J lost 12 bases, V lost 4 bases, and 6 bases had no gene match. This CDR3 has 11 amino acids. Germline V gene lookup returns CDR1 SGHDT and CDR2 YYEEEE. CDR3 DNA sequence: TGTGCCAGCAGCCGCGAGACAGGGAACACCTTC. Protein sequence: CASSRETGNTF.

The chain combines TRBV6-1 with TRBJ2-5, with 12 bases lining up with TRBD2. The CDR3 is 15 amino acids. J lost 2 bases, V lost 2 bases, and 0 bases had no gene match. From germline, CDR1 is MNHNS and CDR2 SASEGT. CDR3 in DNA: TGTGCCAGCAGTGAAACTAGCGGGGGGCAAGAGACCCAGTACTTC. Translated: CASSETSGGQETQYF.

The gene calls are TRBV2 and TRBJ1-4; D possibly corresponds to TRBD1 (5 bases). The germline CDR1 and CDR2 sequences are SNHLY and FYNNEI. Trimming took off 6 bases at V and 4 bases at J, with 15 bases between the two ends. CDR3 length: 15 residues. The CDR3 reads CASRLTGLGNEKLFF. The DNA of the CDR3 is TGTGCCAGCAGGTTGACGGGACTCGGTAATGAAAAACTGTTTTTT.

The genes are TRBV5-1 and TRBJ2-3; 11 bases are shared with TRBD2. Trimming took 4 bases from V and 5 from J; bases not matched to a gene: 9. Per the germline V gene, CDR1 is SGHRS and CDR2 is YFSETQ. The CDR3 is 16 residues long. The CDR3 DNA reads as TGCGCCAGCAGCCCGGGACTAGCGGATCGGGTAGATACGCAGTATTTT. It yields the protein CASSPGLADRVDTQYF.